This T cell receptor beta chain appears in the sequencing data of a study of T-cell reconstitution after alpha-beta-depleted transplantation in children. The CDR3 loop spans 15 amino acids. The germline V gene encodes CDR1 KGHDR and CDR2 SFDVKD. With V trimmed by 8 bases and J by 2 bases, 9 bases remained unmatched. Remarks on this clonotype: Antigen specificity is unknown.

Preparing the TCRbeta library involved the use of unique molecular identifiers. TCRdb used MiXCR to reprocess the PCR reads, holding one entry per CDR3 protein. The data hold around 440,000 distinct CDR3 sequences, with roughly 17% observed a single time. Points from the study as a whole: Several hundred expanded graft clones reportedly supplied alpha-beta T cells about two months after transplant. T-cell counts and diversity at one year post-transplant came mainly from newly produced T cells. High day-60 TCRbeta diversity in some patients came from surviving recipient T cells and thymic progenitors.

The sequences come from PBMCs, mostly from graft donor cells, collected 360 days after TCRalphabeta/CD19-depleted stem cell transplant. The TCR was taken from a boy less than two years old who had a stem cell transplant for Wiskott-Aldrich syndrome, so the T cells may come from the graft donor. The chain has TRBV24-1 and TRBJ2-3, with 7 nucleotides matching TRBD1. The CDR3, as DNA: TGTGCCACCAAATCCGGTCAGGGGGTCACAGATACGCAGTATTTT. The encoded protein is CATKSGQGVTDTQYF.